The clone carrying this T cell receptor (beta chain) was seen a single time. The source of the sample is a study of T cell clones after liver transplantation. Clones were sequenced by immunoSEQ multiplex PCR, and TCRdb holds only the in-frame ones, with some missing. The sample lists tens of thousands of clones; about 80% were seen once. This receptor was taken from a human patient who received a liver transplant. Some T cells may have originated in the graft donor. The sequenced sample was CD4+ T cells from blood, obtained 12 months after liver transplant.

In DNA, the CDR3 is TGTGCCAGCAGTGAACGACAGGGGTTGACCGGGGAGCTGTTTTTT. This sequence encodes CASSERQGLTGELFF. This chain uses TRBV25-1 with TRBJ2-2, with 8 bases identical to TRBD1. The CDR3 is 15 amino acids. V lost 2 bases, J lost 5 bases, and 4 bases stayed unmatched. The germline V gene encodes CDR1 MGHDK and CDR2 SYGVNS.